This passage covers 27 T cell receptor beta chains from one sample sequenced in a study of blood T cell repertoires in COVID-19. Using immunoSEQ multiplex PCR, the repertoire was profiled, and TCRdb retains in-frame clones only, with some absent. The table records approximately 430,000 clones, 86% of them present only once. The sequenced sample consisted of peripheral blood. Source of these receptors: a woman younger than 45 with active or convalescent COVID-19.

The gene calls are TRBV6-5 and TRBJ2-1; 10 nucleotides line up with TRBD2. V lost 7 bases and J lost 7; bases outside the gene matches: 7. CDR1 MNHEY and CDR2 SVGAGI come from the germline V gene. This CDR3 has 14 residues. CDR3 region: CASTSGGGVNEQFF. As DNA, the CDR3 is TGTGCCAGCACCAGCGGGGGGGGTGTGAATGAGCAGTTCTTC.

J is TRBJ2-7 and V is TRBV7-9; D possibly corresponds to TRBD1 (6 bases). From germline, CDR1 is SEHNR and CDR2 FQNEAQ (reference sequence). There are 14 residues in the CDR3. V was trimmed by 3 bases and J by 2 bases, leaving 11 bases between them. DNA of the CDR3: TGTGCCAGCAGCTTCGGACAGATCGCCTACGAGCAGTACTTC. Protein: CASSFGQIAYEQYF.

The chain has TRBV27 and TRBJ2-3, with 10 bases identical to TRBD1. V was pared by 4 bases and J by 7 bases, with 5 bases of the junction left unmatched. Germline lookup yields CDR1 MNHEY and CDR2 SMNVEV (reference sequence). The CDR3 is 14 amino acids. CDR3 sequence (DNA): TGTGCCAGCAGTTCCCCGGGACAGGGGAATACGCAGTATTTT. Encoded protein: CASSSPGQGNTQYF.

The CDR3 bases are TGCGCCAGCAGCTTGGGGGACAAAAAAGCTTTCTTT. Encoded protein: CASSLGDKKAFF. The chain recombines TRBV5-1 with TRBJ1-1, with TRBD1 as a possible D gene (6 bases). CDR1 and CDR2 from the germline V gene are SGHRS and YFSETQ. The CDR3 loop spans 12 amino acids. Trimming pared 0 bases from V and 9 bases from J, leaving 9 bases between.

This rearrangement joins TRBV3-1 (or the pseudogene TRBV3-2) to TRBJ2-3; 11 bases are a match to TRBD2. The CDR3 extends over 16 amino acids. V was pared by 6 bases and J by 2 bases, with 7 bases of the junction left unmatched. Germline CDR1 is LGHDT and CDR2 is YNNKEL (reference sequence). The CDR3 region has the DNA TGTGCCAGCAGAATTAGCGGGGGGGCTAACACAGATACGCAGTATTTT. Its translation is CASRISGGANTDTQYF.

CDR3 region: CASSFEQGALGGELFF. DNA of the CDR3: TGTGCCAGCAGCTTCGAGCAGGGGGCGCTTGGCGGGGAGCTGTTTTTT. The rearrangement links TRBV5-5 to TRBJ2-2; the match to TRBD1 covers 8 bases. V lost 2 bases to trimming and J lost 7 bases; unmatched junction nucleotides: 10. The CDR3 consists of 16 residues. Germline CDR1 SGHKS, CDR2 YYEKEE (reference sequence).

The rearrangement uses TRBV5-1 and TRBJ2-5, with TRBD1 identical over 7 bases. J gave up 5 bases and V 3 bases, and 19 bases lay outside the gene matches. Germline CDR1 is SGHRS and CDR2 is YFSETQ. CDR3 size: 18 residues. CDR3 nucleotide sequence: TGCGCCAGCAGCTGGGGTTCGGGTAAGGGGGCGCCGGGGGAGACCCAGTACTTC. Residues: CASSWGSGKGAPGETQYF.

The chain joins TRBV27 to TRBJ1-1; tentatively, D is TRBD1 (6 bases). CDR3 length equals 14 residues. V was clipped by 2 bases and J by 2 bases, with 9 bases between them. From germline, CDR1 is MNHEY and CDR2 SMNVEV (reference sequence). CDR3 DNA: TGTGCCAGCAGTTTAGACAGGAGCAACACTGAAGCTTTCTTT. Its translation: CASSLDRSNTEAFF.

This clone was counted between two and nine times. The V and J genes are TRBV21-1 and TRBJ1-1; the D call in the table, TRBD1, was not verified against the DNA. TRBV21-1 is labeled a pseudogene. The CDR3 extends over 12 amino acids. The CDR3 here is CASSTGTIEAFF. CDR3 nucleotide sequence: TGTGCCAGCAGCACTGGGACAATTGAAGCTTTCTTT.

This rearrangement joins TRBV2 to TRBJ2-7, with TRBD2 as a possible D gene (6 bases). V lost 8 bases and J lost 3, with 11 bases in between. The CDR3 has 12 residues. Per the germline V gene, CDR1 is SNHLY and CDR2 is FYNNEI. CDR3 in DNA: TGTGCCAGCGAAGGGGAGGACTACGAGCAGTACTTC. Translated: CASEGEDYEQYF.

This chain connects TRBV5-6 to TRBJ2-1, with TRBD1 identical over 7 bases. Germline V gene lookup returns CDR1 SGHDT and CDR2 YYEEEE. V trimming: 0 bases; J trimming: 6 bases; junction bases outside the gene matches: 6. The CDR3 loop spans 15 amino acids. CDR3 sequence: CASSLVRGRINEQFF. In nucleotides, the CDR3 is TGTGCCAGCAGCTTGGTAAGGGGGCGTATCAATGAGCAGTTCTTC.

This sequence joins TRBV7-8 and TRBJ1-5; tentative D call: TRBD1 (5 bases). Trimming took off 8 bases at V and 3 bases at J, with 14 bases between the two ends. Per the germline V gene, CDR1 is SGHVS and CDR2 is FQNEAQ. This CDR3 spans 14 amino acids. The CDR3 sequence: CASVAGGANQPQHF. CDR3 sequence (DNA): TGTGCCAGCGTCGCGGGAGGGGCCAATCAGCCCCAGCATTTT.

The J gene is TRBJ2-7, the V gene TRBV5-4, with 8 bases aligning to TRBD2. V shed 2 bases and J 7 bases; nucleotides not matched to a gene: 5. The CDR3 is 13 amino acids. In germline, CDR1 is SGHNT, CDR2 YYREEE (reference sequence). The CDR3 sequence is CASSFGVAGEQYF. The CDR3, as DNA: TGTGCCAGCAGCTTTGGGGTAGCGGGAGAGCAGTACTTC. Full variable domain (remainder filled in from reference TRBV5-4 and TRBJ2-7): ETGVTQSPTHLIKTRGQQVTLRCSSQSGHNTVSWYQQALGQGPQFIFQYYREEENGRGNFPPRFSGLQFPNYSSELNVNALELDDSALYLCASSFGVAGEQYFGPGTRLTVT.

This clone was seen only once. V and J are TRBV6-5 and TRBJ2-1; 9 bases line up with TRBD1. The CDR3 has 15 amino acids. CDR1 is MNHEY and CDR2 is SVGAGI in the germline V gene. V was clipped by 4 bases and J by 3 bases; unmatched bases: 4. The CDR3 protein is CASSLGTGHYNEQFF. DNA for the CDR3: TGTGCCAGCAGTTTGGGGACAGGGCACTACAATGAGCAGTTCTTC.

The V and J genes are TRBV5-4 and TRBJ1-6; TRBD1 matches at 8 bases. This CDR3 contains 17 residues. Germline V gives CDR1 SGHNT, CDR2 YYREEE (reference sequence). The J segment lost 7 bases and the V segment lost 1 base, leaving 10 bases of the junction unmatched. The CDR3 DNA reads as TGTGCCAGCAGCTTGCCCGGACAGGGAGGCCCCAATTCACCCCTCCACTTT. Protein: CASSLPGQGGPNSPLHF.

This clone has just one count. This rearrangement joins TRBV14 to TRBJ1-6; tentatively, D is TRBD1 (5 bases). The CDR3 totals 15 residues. Germline V gene data show CDR1 as SGHDN and CDR2 as FVKESK. V lost 5 bases, J lost 8 bases, and 16 bases lay in between. The CDR3: CASSLERGGHSPLHF. The CDR3 nucleotides are TGTGCCAGCAGCTTGGAAAGGGGAGGGCATTCACCCCTCCACTTT.

The CDR3 sequence: CASSQQGKGNEQFF. The CDR3 DNA reads TGTGCCAGCAGTCAGCAGGGAAAAGGCAATGAGCAGTTCTTC. V is TRBV6-5 and J is TRBJ2-1; TRBD1 is a possible D gene (5 bases). The CDR3 extends over 14 amino acids. The germline V gene has CDR1 MNHEY and CDR2 SVGAGI. V was clipped by 5 bases and J by 6 bases, with 14 bases between them.

This rearrangement joins TRBV7-9 to TRBJ1-1; D unclear. CDR3 length: 14 residues. CDR1 is SEHNR, CDR2 FQNEAQ, per germline (reference sequence). Between the trimmed V and J ends, which lost 4 bases and 1 base, there was a span of 10 bases. The CDR3 DNA sequence: TGTGCCAGCAGCTATACAGTGGCGAACACTGAAGCTTTCTTT. Its translation: CASSYTVANTEAFF.

With regard to this clone: The junction does not match germline at one end; this may be a read error. This sequence joins TRBV12-3 or TRBV12-4 and TRBJ2-3, with 9 bases fitting TRBD2. This CDR3 is built from 12 residues. As DNA, the CDR3 is TGTGCCAGCAGTTTCGAGCGGGGGGCCTCGAATTTT. This sequence encodes CASSFERGASNF.

V and J are TRBV10-3 and TRBJ2-1; D might be TRBD1 (5 bases). The germline gives CDR1 ENHRY, CDR2 SYGVKD. Trimming took 3 bases from V and 7 from J, leaving 16 bases between them. CDR3 size: 15 residues. The CDR3 bases are TGTGCCATCAGTGAAGGGGTGGCTCAGGTTAATGAGCAGTTCTTC. Its translation: CAISEGVAQVNEQFF.

This clone was seen just once. This chain uses TRBV3-1 (or the pseudogene TRBV3-2) with TRBJ2-7; weak D call: TRBD1 (6 bases). This CDR3 spans 15 amino acids. Trimming shortened V by 1 base and J by 4 bases, and 14 bases separated the two germline ends. Germline values: CDR1 LGHDT, CDR2 YNNKEL (reference sequence). The CDR3, as DNA: TGTGCCAGCAGCCAAGGAAATCAGGGGCCTTACGAGCAGTACTTC. Amino acid sequence: CASSQGNQGPYEQYF.

This clone has just a few counts. The chain links TRBV27 to TRBJ1-1; no definite D call. This CDR3 region has 11 residues. V lost 2 bases to trimming and J lost 8 bases, with 6 bases between them. Germline V gene data show CDR1 as MNHEY and CDR2 as SMNVEV (reference sequence). The CDR3 nucleotides read TGTGCCAGCAGTTTACCCCCGGAAGCTTTCTTT. As protein: CASSLPPEAFF.

This clone was detected only a few times. The chain uses TRBV10-3 and TRBJ2-1; 7 nucleotides align to TRBD2. Germline V gene lookup returns CDR1 ENHRY and CDR2 SYGVKD. V was clipped by 6 bases and J by 10 bases; unmatched bases: 12. The CDR3 sequence is 14 residues long. CDR3 residues: CAISPSGPPQEQFF. The CDR3 bases are TGTGCCATCAGCCCTAGCGGACCGCCCCAGGAGCAGTTCTTC.

The rearrangement uses TRBV19 and TRBJ1-2, with TRBD1 as a possible D gene (6 bases). Germline-derived CDR1 and CDR2 are LNHDA and SQIVND (reference sequence). The CDR3 is 12 amino acids. V lost 4 bases to trimming and J lost 4 bases, with 7 bases between them. Written as DNA, the CDR3 is TGTGCCAGTAGTAGGGACACCTATGGCTACACCTTC. Amino acid sequence: CASSRDTYGYTF. Using reference TRBV19 and TRBJ1-2 for the parts outside the CDR3, the full variable domain is DGGITQSPKYLFRKEGQNVTLSCEQNLNHDAMYWYRQDPGQGLRLIYYSQIVNDFQKGDIAEGYSVSREKKESFPLTVTSAQKNPTAFYLCASSRDTYGYTFGSGTRLTVV.

The chain recombines TRBV4-1 with TRBJ1-4; a weak D match, TRBD1 (5 bases). Germline CDR1 and CDR2: MGHRA and YSYEKL. The ends were cut back, 5 bases at V and 7 bases at J, with 14 bases in the middle. The CDR3 runs 14 residues. CDR3: CASSSLRGGEKLFF. The CDR3 DNA is TGCGCCAGCAGCTCCCTACGGGGGGGTGAAAAACTGTTTTTT.

This chain links TRBV2 with TRBJ2-5; TRBD1 matches 8 bases. CDR3 length: 15 residues. V was pared by 3 bases and J by 5 bases, with 8 bases of the junction left unmatched. CDR1 and CDR2 from the germline V gene are SNHLY and FYNNEI. The CDR3 sequence: CASSEDPGGLETQYF. In DNA form, the CDR3 reads TGTGCCAGCAGTGAGGACCCAGGGGGCCTCGAGACCCAGTACTTC.

The genes are TRBV5-5 and TRBJ2-1, with 7 bases aligning to TRBD2. Per the germline V gene, CDR1 is SGHKS and CDR2 is YYEKEE (reference sequence). Trimming at V came to 1 base and at J to 7 bases, leaving 17 bases not matched to a gene. CDR3 size: 18 residues. The CDR3 nucleotides read TGTGCCAGCAGCTTGTTCGCCGGGGGGACGGCGGTTGTGAATGAGCAGTTCTTC. Translating it yields CASSLFAGGTAVVNEQFF.